Listed here is a single T cell receptor (beta chain). What it binds is unknown. V gave up 2 bases and J gave up 3 bases, with 11 bases separating them. This CDR3 is 15 amino acids long. Germline lookup yields CDR1 SGHVS and CDR2 FNYEAQ. The source of the sample is a study of cytomegalovirus exposure and HLA in healthy donors. Study observations and caveats: When analyzed later, a missense DCLRE1C variant was found to be linked to TCR beta V- and J-gene trimming. Relative to equally common others, HLA-associated TCR beta chains showed greater clonal expansion in a later analysis. Later analysis reportedly placed an Asian-associated ancestry cluster below the roughly 640-donor mean in N-insertions.

Primers included in the PCR were 60 Vbeta and 13 Jbeta primers. TCRdb keeps only in-frame clones here, not all; method: immunoSEQ multiplex PCR. The table shows 50,000 to 70,000 clones, with approximately 80% occurring only once. This clonotype was sampled from a male donor in good health and CMV-seronegative. V is TRBV7-6 and J is TRBJ1-5, with D possibly TRBD1 on 6 matching bases. Sequenced: PBMCs. In nucleotides, the CDR3 is TGTGCCAGCAGCTTAAGCCAGGGGTCCAATCAGCCCCAGCATTTT. As protein: CASSLSQGSNQPQHF. The full variable domain, completed using reference TRBV7-6 and TRBJ1-5, is GAGVSQSPRYKVTKRGQDVALRCDPISGHVSLYWYRQALGQGPEFLTYFNYEAQQDKSGLPNDRFSAERPEGSISTLTIQRTEQRDSAMYRCASSLSQGSNQPQHFGDGTRLSIL.